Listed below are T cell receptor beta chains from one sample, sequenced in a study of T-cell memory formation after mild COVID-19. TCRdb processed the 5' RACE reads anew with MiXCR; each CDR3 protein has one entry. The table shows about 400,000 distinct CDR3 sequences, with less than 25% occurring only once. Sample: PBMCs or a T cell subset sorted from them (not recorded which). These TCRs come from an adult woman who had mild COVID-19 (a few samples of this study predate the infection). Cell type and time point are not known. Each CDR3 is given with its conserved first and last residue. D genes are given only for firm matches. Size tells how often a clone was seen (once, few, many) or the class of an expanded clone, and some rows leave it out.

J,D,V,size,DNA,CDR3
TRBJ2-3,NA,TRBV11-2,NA,TGTGCCAGCAGCTTAGTGGGGGGGGGCCGCACAGATACGCAGTATTTT,CASSLVGGGRTDTQYF
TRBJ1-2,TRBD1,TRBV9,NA,TGTGCCAGCAGCGTGGGGACAGCGCGGCATGGCTACACCTTC,CASSVGTARHGYTF
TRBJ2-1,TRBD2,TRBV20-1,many,TGCAGTGCCCCTCACATAGCGGGAAACAATGAGCAGTTCTTC,CSAPHIAGNNEQFF
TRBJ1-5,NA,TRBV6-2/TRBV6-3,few,TGTGCCAGCAGTTGGGACCGCAATCAGCCCCAGCATTTT,CASSWDRNQPQHF
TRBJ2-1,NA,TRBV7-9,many,TGTGCCAGCTCATCCATTTACAATGAGCAGTTCTTC,CASSSIYNEQFF
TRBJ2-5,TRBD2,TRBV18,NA,TGTGCCAGCTCACCACCGGTGGGTTGGCTAGCGGGATTCCAAGAGACCCAGTACTTC,CASSPPVGWLAGFQETQYF
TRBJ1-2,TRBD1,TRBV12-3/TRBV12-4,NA,TGTGCCAGCAGTTTATCACCCGGGACAGGGAATGGCTACACCTTC,CASSLSPGTGNGYTF
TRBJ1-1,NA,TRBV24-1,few,TGTGCCACCAGCGGACAGATGAACACTGAAGCTTTCTTT,CATSGQMNTEAFF
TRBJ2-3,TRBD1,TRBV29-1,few,TGCAGCGTTGAAGTCCAGGGGGCGAGGGGCGGAAAACCCACAGATACGCAGTATTTT,CSVEVQGARGGKPTDTQYF
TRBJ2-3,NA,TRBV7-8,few,TGTGCCAGCAGCTTGGACCCTGCACGGGGAGATACGCAGTATTTT,CASSLDPARGDTQYF
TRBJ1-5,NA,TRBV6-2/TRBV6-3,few,TGTGCCAGCAGTAGGGGTATCAATCAGCCCCAGCATTTT,CASSRGINQPQHF
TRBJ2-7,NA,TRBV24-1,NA,TGTGCCACCAGTGATGTCAACTCCGACGAGCAGTACTTC,CATSDVNSDEQYF
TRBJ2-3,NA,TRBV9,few,TGTGCCAGCAGCGCCACGGGAGTAAGAGGGGATACGCAGTATTTT,CASSATGVRGDTQYF
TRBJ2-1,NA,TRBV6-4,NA,TGTGCCAGCAGTGACATGGCCTTCGGGGGAAGTGAGCAGTTCTTC,CASSDMAFGGSEQFF
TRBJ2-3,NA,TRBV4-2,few,TGTGCCAGCAGCCAAAATGAAAGGGATACGCAGTATTTT,CASSQNERDTQYF
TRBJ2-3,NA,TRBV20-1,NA,TGCAGTGCTAGAGTCGAGCGGTCGCTTAGCACAGATACGCAGTATTTT,CSARVERSLSTDTQYF
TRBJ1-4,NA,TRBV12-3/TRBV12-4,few,TGTGCCAGCAGTTACCCGGGGAGGGTAGAAAAACTGTTTTTT,CASSYPGRVEKLFF
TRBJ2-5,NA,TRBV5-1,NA,TGCGCCAGCAGCTTGAAGTCGGCTCAAGAGACCCAGTACTTC,CASSLKSAQETQYF
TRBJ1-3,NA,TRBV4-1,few,TGCGCCAGCAGCGGGGGATCTGGAAACACCATATATTTT,CASSGGSGNTIYF
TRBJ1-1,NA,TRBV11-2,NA,TGTGCCAGCAGCCCTTCCGGGATAATGAACACTGAAGCTTTCTTT,CASSPSGIMNTEAFF
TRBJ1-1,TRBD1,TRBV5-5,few,TGTGCCAGCAGCTGGGGACAGAAGAACACTGAAGCTTTCTTT,CASSWGQKNTEAFF
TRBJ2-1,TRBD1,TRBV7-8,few,TGTGCCAGCAGCTCCTCTGGGACAGGGCTAGGCAATGAGCAGTTCTTC,CASSSSGTGLGNEQFF
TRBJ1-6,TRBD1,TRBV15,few,TGTGCCACCAGCCGCGGACAGGGGGAATCCCCCCTCCACTTT,CATSRGQGESPLHF
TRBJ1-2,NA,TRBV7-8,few,TGTGCCAGCAGCGTACCAGGGGATGGCTACACCTTC,CASSVPGDGYTF
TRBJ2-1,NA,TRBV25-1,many,TGTGCCAGCAGTGACAAGGGTATTGAGCAGTTCTTC,CASSDKGIEQFF
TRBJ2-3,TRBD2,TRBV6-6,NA,TGTGCCAGCAGTTACTCTGGACTAGCGGGGGGAGATACGCAGTATTTT,CASSYSGLAGGDTQYF
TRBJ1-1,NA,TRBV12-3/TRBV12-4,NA,TGTGCCAGCAGTTTACGGGGGGGCGGTGAAGCTTTCTTT,CASSLRGGGEAFF
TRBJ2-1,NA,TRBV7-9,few,TGTGCCAGCAGCCCGCAGAGCCGGGCGATGATCTACAATGAGCAGTTCTTC,CASSPQSRAMIYNEQFF
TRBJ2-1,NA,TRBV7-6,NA,TGTGCCAGCAGCTTAGGTTTCGTAGCATACAATGAGCAGTTCTTC,CASSLGFVAYNEQFF
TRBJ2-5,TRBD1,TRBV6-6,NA,TGTGCCAGCAGTGCCACAGGGGGCTTTAGAGAGACCCAGTACTTC,CASSATGGFRETQYF
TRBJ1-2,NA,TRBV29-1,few,TGCAGCGTTGGGGAGGGACAAACCTTC,CSVGEGQTF